This TCR beta chain appears in the sequencing data of a study of OX40 agonist ivuxolimab in advanced cancers. Generated by immunoSEQ multiplex PCR, the TCRdb table keeps only in-frame clones and is missing some. The sample lists about 36,000 clones; approximately 80% were seen once. Patients had blood sampled at baseline and again on cycle 4 day 1 and cycle 7 day 1. This CDR3 region has 13 residues. The germline V gene encodes CDR1 MDHEN and CDR2 SYDVKM. Trimming took 8 bases from V and 0 from J, leaving 11 bases between them. The sequence was obtained from an adult with an advanced solid tumor such as melanoma, head and neck, liver or kidney cancer. The specimen was CD4+ or CD8+ T cells sorted from blood, collected in a trial of the OX40 agonist ivuxolimab. J is TRBJ2-7 and V is TRBV28; tentative D call: TRBD1 (6 bases). In nucleotides, the CDR3 is TGTGCCAGCCTCAGGACAGCCTCCTACGAGCAGTACTTC. It is translated as CASLRTASYEQYF.